The clone carrying this TCR beta chain showed up just a few times. Its antigen is not identified. The PCR used 60 Vbeta and 13 Jbeta primers. Only in-frame clones appear in the TCRdb table, and some are missing; sequencing was by immunoSEQ multiplex PCR. This sample has about 94,000 clones; around 76% occur once, and the top ten carry around 7%. This CDR3 is 12 amino acids long. Trimming cost V 6 bases and J 6 bases, with 11 bases left between them. Germline V gives CDR1 MNHEY, CDR2 SMNVEV (reference sequence). The sample belongs to a study of cytomegalovirus exposure and HLA in healthy donors. Overall study context: When 300 to 400 donors were genotyped, more than 70% of them were found to fall in the Caucasian-associated ancestry cluster. Study outcomes and limitations: Among the most significant clusters, several appeared linked to common viral pathogens in a later analysis. In all likelihood, a cluster of highly shared sequence variants was a sequencing artifact.

This clonotype was obtained from a man aged 35-49 years in good health and CMV-seropositive. The sequenced material came from PBMCs. The V gene is TRBV27, the J gene TRBJ1-2; tentative D call: TRBD1 (6 bases). Here the CDR3 DNA reads TGTGCCAGCAGATCCACAGGGCATGGCTACACCTTC. It translates to CASRSTGHGYTF.